This T cell receptor beta chain was documented in a study of shared clonotypes between healthy human individuals. Findings and caveats of the study: A few donors shared about 4.8% of their naive CD4 clonotypes.

TCRdb's copy holds only in-frame clones and misses some; the assay was immunoSEQ multiplex PCR. The data hold about 680,000 clones, with more than 70% observed a single time. This clone occurred once. Its specificity is unknown. The same CDR3 arises from other DNA sequences in this sample as well. Germline CDR1 and CDR2: GTSNPN and SVGIG (reference sequence). Trimming took off 4 bases at V and 3 bases at J, with 16 bases between the two ends. This CDR3 region has 15 residues. The sequencing input was memory CD4+ T cells sorted from blood. Subset defined: CD45RA-negative fraction. The V and J genes are TRBV30 and TRBJ2-1, with D perhaps assigned TRBD1 or TRBD2 (6 bases each). This clonotype was obtained from a woman aged 25-40 years in good health. The DNA for the CDR3 is TGTGCCTGGATCGTACGGGGGCGAAGCTACAATGAGCAGTTCTTC. Translated: CAWIVRGRSYNEQFF. Filled out from reference TRBV30 and TRBJ2-1, the complete variable domain reads SQTIHQWPATLVQPVGSPLSLECTVEGTSNPNLYWYRQAAGRGLQLLFYSVGIGQISSEVPQNLSASRPQDRQFILSSKKLLLSDSGFYLCAWIVRGRSYNEQFFGPGTRLTVL.